Shown below are 29 T cell receptor beta chains from a single sample sequenced in a study of cytomegalovirus exposure and HLA in healthy donors. The PCR ran on 60 Vbeta and 13 Jbeta primers. Sequenced by immunoSEQ multiplex PCR; TCRdb stores in-frame clones only, minus some. The data contain more than 250,000 clones, approximately 90% of them seen just once; the ten biggest clones take up roughly 2.3%. Sequenced input: PBMCs. These receptors all stem from a woman aged 18 to 35 in good health and CMV-seronegative.

CDR3 loop: CASSPSGLNTEAFF. The CDR3 coding sequence is TGTGCCAGCAGCCCCTCAGGCCTGAACACTGAAGCTTTCTTT. The chain links TRBV6-1 to TRBJ1-1; D unclear. CDR3 length: 14 residues. CDR1 and CDR2 (germline): MNHNS, SASEGT. V was cut by 6 bases and J by 0 bases, with 11 bases left in between.

The V call is TRBV2, the J call TRBJ1-2, with D possibly matching TRBD1 (6 bases). Germline V lookup: CDR1 SNHLY, CDR2 FYNNEI. This CDR3 is built from 13 residues. With 5 bases removed from V and 8 bases from J, the gap between germline ends came to 15 bases. CDR3 nucleotide sequence: TGTGCCAGCAGTCACGCACAGGGAATCGGCTACACCTTC. Protein sequence: CASSHAQGIGYTF.

The chain joins TRBV29-1 to TRBJ1-1; 8 nucleotides align to TRBD1. The CDR3 has 12 amino acids. CDR1 and CDR2 from the germline V gene are SQVTM and ANQGSEA. The J segment lost 6 bases and the V segment lost 5 bases, leaving 5 bases of the junction unmatched. CDR3 nucleotides: TGCAGCGTTATGGACAGGGAGTCTGAAGCTTTCTTT. This sequence encodes CSVMDRESEAFF. Complete variable domain (other parts from reference TRBV29-1 and TRBJ1-1): SAVISQKPSRDICQRGTSLTIQCQVDSQVTMMFWYRQQPGQSLTLIATANQGSEATYESGFVIDKFPISRPNLTFSTLTVSNMSPEDSSIYLCSVMDRESEAFFGQGTRLTVV.

This chain connects TRBV12-5 to TRBJ2-7, with D perhaps TRBD2 (5 bases). This CDR3 has 12 residues. Trimming removed 7 bases from V and 6 bases from J, with 13 bases in between. CDR1 and CDR2 (germline): LGHNT, FRNRAP. In DNA, the CDR3 is TGTGCTAGTGCGAGCGGCAAGGTCGAGCAGTACTTC. As protein: CASASGKVEQYF.

The count of this clone is one. The rearrangement uses TRBV7-9 and TRBJ2-5; a weak D match, TRBD2 (6 bases). Germline CDR1 SEHNR, CDR2 FQNEAQ (reference sequence). Between the trimmed V and J ends, which lost 5 bases and 2 bases, there was a span of 24 bases. The CDR3 is 18 residues long. DNA of the CDR3: TGTGCCAGCAGCCCCACACGAATTACGGGAGCTGGTCAAGAGACCCAGTACTTC. Translated, it gives CASSPTRITGAGQETQYF. Full variable domain (rest looked up from reference TRBV7-9 and TRBJ2-5): DTGVSQNPRHKITKRGQNVTFRCDPISEHNRLYWYRQTLGQGPEFLTYFQNEAQLEKSRLLSDRFSAERPKGSFSTLEIQRTEQGDSAMYLCASSPTRITGAGQETQYFGPGTRLLVL.

The V gene is TRBV10-3, the J gene TRBJ2-3, with 7 bases that match TRBD2. CDR1 ENHRY and CDR2 SYGVKD come from the germline V gene. CDR3 length: 17 residues. Trimming at V came to 0 bases and at J to 4 bases, leaving 10 bases not matched to a gene. In DNA, the CDR3 is TGTGCCATCAGTGAGTCTGGGATGGGGAGGGGAGCAGATACGCAGTATTTT. The encoded protein is CAISESGMGRGADTQYF.

This chain uses TRBV6-6 with TRBJ2-7; a possible D gene is TRBD2 (5 bases). This CDR3 comprises 12 residues. The germline CDR1 and CDR2 sequences are MNHNY and SVGAGI (reference sequence). Trimming pared 8 bases from V and 3 bases from J, leaving 11 bases between. This CDR3 reads CASGEAGYEQYF. CDR3 nucleotide sequence: TGTGCCAGCGGCGAGGCGGGCTACGAGCAGTACTTC.

On this clone itself: The junction departs from germline at one end; a sequencing error may be responsible. The chain carries TRBV7-9 and TRBJ2-3; TRBD2 aligns across 9 bases. The CDR3 length is 16 residues. Germline CDR1 SEHNR, CDR2 FQNEAQ (reference sequence). CDR3 DNA: TGTTCCAGCAGCTTAGGTAGCGGGAGACTCACAGATACGCAGTATTTT. It yields the protein CSSSLGSGRLTDTQYF.

This clone was seen once. This chain uses TRBV25-1 with TRBJ2-1; 7 bases map to TRBD2. J was trimmed by 6 bases and V by 3 bases; bases with no gene match: 11. Per the germline V gene, CDR1 is MGHDK and CDR2 is SYGVNS. The CDR3 contains 16 residues. The DNA for the CDR3 is TGTGCCAGCAGTGAGTCGGGGGGTGGGAAACTCAATGAGCAGTTCTTC. This translates into CASSESGGGKLNEQFF.

This clone was found a few times. The J gene is TRBJ2-3, the V gene TRBV9, with D perhaps matching TRBD1 (6 bases). With 3 bases removed from V and 0 bases from J, the gap between germline ends came to 8 bases. Germline CDR1 and CDR2: SGDLS and YYNGEE. This CDR3 comprises 14 residues. Here the CDR3 reads CASSDTGSTDTQYF. The CDR3 DNA follows: TGTGCCAGCAGCGATACAGGGAGCACAGATACGCAGTATTTT.

This sequence joins TRBV6-5 and TRBJ1-2; the D is unclear. The CDR3 is 13 amino acids. Germline CDR1 reads MNHEY; CDR2 reads SVGAGI. V lost 0 bases, J lost 5 bases, and 7 bases lay in between. Written as DNA, the CDR3 is TGTGCCAGCAGTTACTCCGGTCGGTATGGCTACACCTTC. This codes for CASSYSGRYGYTF.

A single count supports this clone. The chain recombines TRBV27 with TRBJ2-1, with TRBD2 matching 7 bases. After removal of 6 bases from V and 6 bases from J, the junction contained 14 bases not matched to a gene. Looked up from germline, CDR1 is MNHEY and CDR2 is SMNVEV (reference sequence). The CDR3 spans 16 residues. The CDR3 sequence is CASSLSPGGVANEQFF. The CDR3 nucleotides are TGTGCCAGCAGCCTCTCACCTGGGGGGGTTGCCAATGAGCAGTTCTTC.

This chain links TRBV2 with TRBJ2-7; the D gene is possibly TRBD2 (6 bases). Trimming cost V 7 bases and J 2 bases, with 12 bases left between them. This CDR3 region has 13 residues. Germline CDR1 SNHLY, CDR2 FYNNEI. CDR3 DNA sequence: TGTGCCAGCACCGAGAGGACTACCTACGAGCAGTACTTC. Its translation: CASTERTTYEQYF.

The chain couples TRBV5-1 to TRBJ1-1; D gene uncertain. The CDR3 is 12 residues long. The V gene lost 2 bases and the J gene lost 3 bases, with 5 bases spanning the gap. CDR1 and CDR2 from the germline V gene are SGHRS and YFSETQ. In DNA, the CDR3 is TGCGCCAGCAGCTTTCCGGACACTGAAGCTTTCTTT. Translation: CASSFPDTEAFF.

The chain employs TRBV10-3 and TRBJ1-1; D is unclear. Germline CDR1 and CDR2: ENHRY and SYGVKD. This CDR3 is built from 12 residues. Trimming left V 6 bases short and J 6 bases short, with 11 bases between. CDR3 in DNA: TGTGCCATCAGCAGTCAGTTCCCTGAAGCTTTCTTT. Translating it yields CAISSQFPEAFF.

The CDR3: CASSYESGTGDSPLHF. DNA for the CDR3: TGTGCCAGCAGTTACGAGTCGGGGACAGGGGATTCACCCCTCCACTTT. The chain has TRBV6-5 and TRBJ1-6, with 10 bases that match TRBD1. With V trimmed by 2 bases and J by 8 bases, 6 bases remained unmatched. Looked up from germline, CDR1 is MNHEY and CDR2 is SVGAGI. The length of the CDR3 is 16 residues.

V is TRBV10-3 and J is TRBJ2-3; 8 bases align to TRBD2. Germline loops: CDR1 ENHRY, CDR2 SYGVKD. CDR3 size: 16 residues. Germline trimming cut 0 bases from V and 4 bases from J; bases unmatched to any gene: 6. The CDR3 loop reads CAISESQRGSADTQYF. The CDR3 DNA sequence: TGTGCCATCAGTGAGTCCCAGCGGGGGAGTGCAGATACGCAGTATTTT.

This clone came up once. This chain joins TRBV5-8 and TRBJ1-2, with D tentatively TRBD1 (6 bases). Germline values: CDR1 SGHTS, CDR2 YDEGEE. V was cut by 7 bases and J by 1 base, with 26 bases left in between. This CDR3 has 18 residues. DNA for the CDR3: TGTGCCAGCCATCTGACGGGGACATCCTTAATGAATAACTATGGCTACACCTTC. This encodes CASHLTGTSLMNNYGYTF. The full variable domain, its missing parts supplied by reference TRBV5-8 and TRBJ1-2, is EAGVTQSPTHLIKTRGQQATLRCSPISGHTSVYWYQQALGLGLQFLLWYDEGEERNRGNFPPRFSGRQFPNYSSELNVNALELEDSALYLCASHLTGTSLMNNYGYTFGSGTRLTVV.

The chain carries TRBV5-1 and TRBJ1-2, with a tentative D call TRBD1 (5 bases). CDR1 is SGHRS, CDR2 YFSETQ, per germline. This CDR3 region has 15 residues. Between the trimmed V and J ends, which lost 2 bases and 5 bases, there was a span of 16 bases. DNA for the CDR3: TGCGCCAGCAGCTTTCAGACGGGACTCCTTTATGGCTACACCTTC. Translated, it gives CASSFQTGLLYGYTF.

The count of this clone is one. The chain carries TRBV19 and TRBJ2-2, with 10 bases that match TRBD2. Germline V gene data show CDR1 as LNHDA and CDR2 as SQIVND (reference sequence). This CDR3 is built from 14 residues. J lost 6 bases, V lost 7 bases, and 5 bases had no gene match. The CDR3 protein is CASKPAGGPGELFF. The CDR3 DNA follows: TGTGCCAGTAAGCCAGCGGGGGGGCCCGGGGAGCTGTTTTTT.

The CDR3 reads CASSPREGGNGNTIYF. DNA for the CDR3: TGCGCCAGCAGCCCCCGGGAGGGGGGGAACGGAAACACCATATATTTT. The chain joins TRBV5-1 to TRBJ1-3; maybe TRBD1 (6 bases). V was shortened by 4 bases and J by 4 bases, with 18 bases between the two germline ends. CDR1 and CDR2 from the germline V gene are SGHRS and YFSETQ. CDR3 length: 16 residues.

This clone was seen more than once but under ten times. The V and J genes are TRBV27 and TRBJ1-6; the D gene is possibly TRBD1 (6 bases). Germline V CDR1 and CDR2: MNHEY, SMNVEV (reference sequence). CDR3 size: 16 residues. V lost 5 bases and J 7 bases, leaving 18 bases between the germline ends. The CDR3 loop reads CASSTTGWGNNSPLHF. The DNA for the CDR3 is TGTGCCAGCAGTACAACAGGGTGGGGTAACAATTCACCCCTCCACTTT.

V usage is TRBV5-6 and J usage is TRBJ2-1; D uncertain. Germline V gives CDR1 SGHDT, CDR2 YYEEEE. V lost 4 bases and J 5 bases, leaving 7 bases between the germline ends. CDR3 size: 12 residues. The CDR3 region is CASSLTNNEQFF. CDR3 bases: TGTGCCAGCAGCCTAACCAACAATGAGCAGTTCTTC.

The V call is TRBV5-1, the J call TRBJ1-2; D gene ambiguous. Trimming took 0 bases from V and 0 from J, leaving 9 bases between them. The CDR3 runs to 15 residues. The germline gives CDR1 SGHRS, CDR2 YFSETQ. The CDR3 DNA follows: TGCGCCAGCAGCTTGGAGGCAGGCGCTAACTATGGCTACACCTTC. As protein: CASSLEAGANYGYTF.

The chain combines TRBV9 with TRBJ1-5; D is perhaps TRBD1 (5 bases). V was pared by 7 bases and J by 8 bases, with 16 bases between. The germline V gene has CDR1 SGDLS and CDR2 YYNGEE. This CDR3 comprises 13 residues. The CDR3 loop reads CASGGGDVEPQHF. The CDR3 coding sequence is TGTGCCAGCGGGGGAGGGGATGTGGAGCCCCAGCATTTT.

This chain joins TRBV2 and TRBJ2-5, with 9 nucleotides matching TRBD1. The J call could be wrong; TRBJ2-7 is a better fit for the DNA end. CDR1 and CDR2 from the germline V gene are SNHLY and FYNNEI. The CDR3 spans 13 residues. In DNA form, the CDR3 reads TGTGCCAGCAGTGAGGGACAGGGCAACGAGCAGTACTTC. It is translated as CASSEGQGNEQYF.

V is TRBV6-5 and J is TRBJ2-1, with TRBD1 matching over 9 bases. V dropped 5 bases and J dropped 10; count of bases not matched to a gene: 12. The germline V gene encodes CDR1 MNHEY and CDR2 SVGAGI. This CDR3 has 15 residues. CDR3 in amino acids: CASSPPGTGFREQFF. CDR3 DNA: TGTGCCAGCAGTCCCCCCGGGACAGGGTTTAGGGAGCAGTTCTTC.

The rearrangement links TRBV6-4 to TRBJ2-3, with 8 nucleotides matching TRBD2. Germline loops: CDR1 MRHNA, CDR2 SNTAGT. J lost 0 bases, V lost 2 bases, and 1 base had no gene match. The CDR3 is 15 amino acids. CDR3 DNA sequence: TGTGCCAGCAGTGACAGCGGGGGTAGCACAGATACGCAGTATTTT. Translated, it gives CASSDSGGSTDTQYF.

This clone was counted a few times. V gene TRBV5-6 combines with J gene TRBJ1-2; TRBD1 agrees at 10 bases. Germline CDR1 SGHDT, CDR2 YYEEEE. Trimming removed 1 base from V and 5 bases from J; junction bases left unmatched: 5. The length of the CDR3 is 15 residues. This CDR3 reads CASSLRDRGGYGYTF. In DNA, the CDR3 is TGTGCCAGCAGCTTGAGGGACAGGGGCGGTTATGGCTACACCTTC.